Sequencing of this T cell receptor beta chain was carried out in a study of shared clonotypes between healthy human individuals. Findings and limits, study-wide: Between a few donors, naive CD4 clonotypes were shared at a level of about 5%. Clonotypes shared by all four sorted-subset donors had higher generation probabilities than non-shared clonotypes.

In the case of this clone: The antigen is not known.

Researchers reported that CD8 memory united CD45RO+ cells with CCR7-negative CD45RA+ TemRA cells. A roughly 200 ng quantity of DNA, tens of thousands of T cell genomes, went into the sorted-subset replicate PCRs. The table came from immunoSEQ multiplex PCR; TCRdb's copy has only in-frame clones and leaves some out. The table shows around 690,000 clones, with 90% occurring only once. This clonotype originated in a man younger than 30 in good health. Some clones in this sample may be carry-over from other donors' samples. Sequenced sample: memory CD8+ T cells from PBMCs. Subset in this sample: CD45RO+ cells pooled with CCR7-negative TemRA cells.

CDR3 region: CASSFQWYNEQFF. The CDR3, as DNA: TGTGCCAGCAGCTTCCAGTGGTACAATGAGCAGTTCTTC. The chain is built from TRBV5-6 and TRBJ2-1; D unclear. Per germline, CDR1 SGHDT and CDR2 YYEEEE. The germline V and J ends were trimmed by 2 bases and 4 bases, with 7 bases remaining between them. The CDR3 extends over 13 amino acids.